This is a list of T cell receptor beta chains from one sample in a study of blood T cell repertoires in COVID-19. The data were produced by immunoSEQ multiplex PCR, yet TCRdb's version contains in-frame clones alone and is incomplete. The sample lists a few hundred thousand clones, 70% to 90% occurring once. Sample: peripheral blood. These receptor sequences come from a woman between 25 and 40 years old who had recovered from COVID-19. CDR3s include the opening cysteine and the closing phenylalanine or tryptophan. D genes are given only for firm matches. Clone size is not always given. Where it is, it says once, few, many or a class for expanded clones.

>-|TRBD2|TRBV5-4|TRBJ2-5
CASSGTSGGDVETQYF
TGTGCCAGCAGCGGGACTAGCGGGGGGGATGTAGAGACCCAGTACTTC
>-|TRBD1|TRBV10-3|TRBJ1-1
CAISDRGLDTEAFF
TGTGCCATCAGTGACAGGGGGTTGGACACTGAAGCTTTCTTT
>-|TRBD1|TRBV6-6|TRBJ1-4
CASSRQGLGTNEKLFF
TGTGCCAGCAGTCGACAGGGGCTGGGGACTAATGAAAAACTGTTTTTT
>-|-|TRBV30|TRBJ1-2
CAWTDSSSGWYGYTF
TGTGCCTGGACTGACAGTAGTTCTGGGTGGTATGGCTACACCTTC
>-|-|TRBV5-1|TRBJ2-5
CASSQGQWETQYF
TGCGCCAGCAGCCAAGGACAGTGGGAGACCCAGTACTTC
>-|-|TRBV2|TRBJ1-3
CASSGGRVRENTIYF
TGTGCCAGCAGTGGGGGGCGGGTGAGGGAAAACACCATATATTTT
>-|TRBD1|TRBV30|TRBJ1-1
CAWSITGVNTEAFF
TGTGCCTGGAGTATTACAGGGGTGAACACTGAAGCTTTCTTT
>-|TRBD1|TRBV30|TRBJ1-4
CAWGGTAEKLFF
TGTGCCTGGGGGGGGACAGCCGAAAAACTGTTTTTT
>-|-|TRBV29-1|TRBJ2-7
CSVDGIRGEQYF
TGCAGCGTTGACGGTATACGGGGCGAGCAGTACTTC
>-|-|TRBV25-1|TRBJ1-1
CASINSGNTEAFF
TGTGCCAGCATTAATTCGGGGAACACTGAAGCTTTCTTT
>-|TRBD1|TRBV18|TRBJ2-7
CASSKGQDYEQYF
TGTGCCAGCTCTAAGGGACAGGACTACGAGCAGTACTTC
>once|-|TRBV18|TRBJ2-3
CASSPGLGAQDTQYF
TGTGCCAGCTCACCCGGGTTGGGGGCGCAGGATACGCAGTATTTT
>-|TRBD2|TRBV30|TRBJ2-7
CAWSGLAGGEQYF
TGTGCCTGGAGTGGACTAGCGGGGGGCGAGCAGTACTTC
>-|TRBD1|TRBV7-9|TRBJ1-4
CASSLGTVENEKLFF
TGTGCCAGCAGCCTGGGGACAGTGGAAAATGAAAAACTGTTTTTT
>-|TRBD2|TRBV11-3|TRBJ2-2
CASSLGTSGGAVTGELFF
TGTGCCAGCAGCCTCGGGACTAGCGGGGGGGCTGTCACCGGGGAGCTGTTTTTT
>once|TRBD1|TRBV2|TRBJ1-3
CASTRTGPSGNTIYF
TGTGCCAGCACCCGGACAGGACCCTCTGGAAACACCATATATTTT
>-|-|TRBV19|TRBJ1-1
CASSIGGRLSEAFF
TGTGCCAGTAGTATAGGTGGCAGGTTATCTGAAGCTTTCTTT
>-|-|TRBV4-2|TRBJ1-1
CASSQVGEGNTEAFF
TGTGCCAGCAGCCAAGTAGGAGAGGGGAACACTGAAGCTTTCTTT
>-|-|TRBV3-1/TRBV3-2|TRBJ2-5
CASSQGGAETQYF
TGTGCCAGCAGCCAAGGCGGGGCGGAGACCCAGTACTTC
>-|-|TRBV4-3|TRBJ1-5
CASSQERDQPQHF
TGCGCCAGCAGCCAAGAGAGGGATCAGCCCCAGCATTTT
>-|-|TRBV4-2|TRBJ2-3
CASSQAGESADTQYF
TGTGCCAGCAGCCAAGCGGGGGAGTCCGCGGATACGCAGTATTTT
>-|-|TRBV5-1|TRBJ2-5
CASSPAQGETQYF
TGCGCCAGCAGCCCCGCCCAGGGAGAGACCCAGTACTTC
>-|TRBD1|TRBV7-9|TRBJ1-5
CASSFEQGVGYSNQPQHF
TGTGCCAGCAGCTTCGAACAGGGGGTAGGGTATAGCAATCAGCCCCAGCATTTT
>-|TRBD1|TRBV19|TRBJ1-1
CASSPWTGGNTEAFF
TGTGCCAGTAGTCCGTGGACAGGGGGCAACACTGAAGCTTTCTTT
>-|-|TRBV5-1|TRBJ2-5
CASSPRGAGTQETQYF
TGCGCCAGCAGTCCCCGTGGGGCAGGAACACAAGAGACCCAGTACTTC
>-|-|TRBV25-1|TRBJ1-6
CASSELSSYNSPLHF
TGTGCCAGCAGTGAATTGAGCTCCTATAATTCACCCCTCCACTTT
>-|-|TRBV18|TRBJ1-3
CASSPVGLPSSGNTIYF
TGTGCCAGCTCACCAGTCGGACTGCCGTCCTCTGGAAACACCATATATTTT
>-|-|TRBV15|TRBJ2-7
CATSRGELLNEQYF
TGTGCCACCAGCAGAGGTGAACTGTTGAACGAGCAGTACTTC
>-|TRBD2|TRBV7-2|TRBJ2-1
CASSLWSGGTYNEQFF
TGTGCCAGCAGCTTATGGAGCGGGGGAACCTACAATGAGCAGTTCTTC
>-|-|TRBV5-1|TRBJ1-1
CASSLQGGNTEAFF
TGCGCCAGCAGCTTACAGGGTGGTAACACTGAAGCTTTCTTT
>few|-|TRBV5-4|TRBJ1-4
CASSPGQEWNEKLFF
TGTGCCAGCAGCCCCGGACAAGAATGGAATGAAAAACTGTTTTTT
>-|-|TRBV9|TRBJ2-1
CASSGGQSYYNEQFF
TGTGCCAGCAGCGGCGGGCAGAGCTACTACAATGAGCAGTTCTTC
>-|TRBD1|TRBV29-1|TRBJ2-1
CSVEEKSGTGPYNEQFF
TGCAGCGTTGAAGAAAAATCGGGGACAGGGCCTTACAATGAGCAGTTCTTC
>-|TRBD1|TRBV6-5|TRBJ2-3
CASRPQGAPDTQYF
TGTGCCAGCAGACCACAGGGGGCACCAGATACGCAGTATTTT
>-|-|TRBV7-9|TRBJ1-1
CASSPSFGNTEAFF
TGTGCCAGCAGCCCATCATTCGGGAACACTGAAGCTTTCTTT
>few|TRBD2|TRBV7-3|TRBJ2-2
CASSQRGGNTGELFF
TGTGCCAGCAGCCAGCGGGGGGGCAACACCGGGGAGCTGTTTTTT
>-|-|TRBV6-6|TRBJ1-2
CASSRGHPSVANYGYTF
TGTGCCAGCAGCCGAGGACATCCTAGCGTAGCTAACTATGGCTACACCTTC
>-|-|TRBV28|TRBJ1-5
CASSSRLEGNQPQHF
TGTGCCAGCAGTTCTCGTTTGGAGGGCAATCAGCCCCAGCATTTT
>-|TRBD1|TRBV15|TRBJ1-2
CATSRDTGQGDGYTF
TGTGCCACCAGCAGAGATACTGGACAGGGGGATGGCTACACCTTC
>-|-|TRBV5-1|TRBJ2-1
CASSLMGASSYNEQFF
TGCGCCAGCAGCTTGATGGGGGCAAGCTCCTACAATGAGCAGTTCTTC
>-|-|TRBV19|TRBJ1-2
CASGTGVSGYTF
TGTGCCAGTGGGACTGGGGTTAGTGGCTACACCTTC
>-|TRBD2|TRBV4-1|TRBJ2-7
CASSRPEAGGSYEQYF
TGCGCCAGCAGCCGGCCAGAAGCGGGGGGTTCCTACGAGCAGTACTTC
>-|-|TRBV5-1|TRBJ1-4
CASSLGQRVEKLFF
TGCGCCAGCAGCTTGGGACAGCGAGTTGAAAAACTGTTTTTT
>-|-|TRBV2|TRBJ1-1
CASLTDRNTEAFF
TGTGCCAGTCTAACCGACAGGAACACTGAAGCTTTCTTT
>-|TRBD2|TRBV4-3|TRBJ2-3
CASSQKETSDTDTQYF
TGCGCCAGCAGCCAAAAGGAAACTAGCGACACAGATACGCAGTATTTT
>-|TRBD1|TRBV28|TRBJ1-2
CASSFPGQGGYYTF
TGTGCCAGCAGTTTCCCGGGACAGGGTGGATACTACACCTTC
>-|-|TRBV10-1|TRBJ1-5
CASSESVGLNQPQHF
TGCGCCAGCAGTGAGTCTGTGGGCCTCAATCAGCCCCAGCATTTT
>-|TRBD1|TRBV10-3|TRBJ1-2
CAIRGTGGGLNYGYTF
TGTGCCATCAGAGGGACAGGGGGTGGGCTGAACTATGGCTACACCTTC
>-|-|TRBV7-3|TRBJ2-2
CASSLRAGELFF
TGTGCCAGCAGCTTACGAGCCGGGGAGCTGTTTTTT
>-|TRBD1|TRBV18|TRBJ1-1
CASYNRQGGNTEAFF
TGTGCCAGCTATAACCGACAGGGGGGGAACACTGAAGCTTTCTTT
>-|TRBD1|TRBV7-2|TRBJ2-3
CASSNGQADTQYF
TGTGCCAGCAGCAACGGACAGGCAGATACGCAGTATTTT
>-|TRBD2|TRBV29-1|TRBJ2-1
CSTRRGGDYNEQFF
TGCAGCACCCGGCGCGGGGGGGATTACAATGAGCAGTTCTTC
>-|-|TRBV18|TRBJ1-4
CASSRNIRGEKLFF
TGTGCCAGCTCACGAAACATACGGGGAGAAAAACTGTTTTTT
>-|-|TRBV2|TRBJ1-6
CASSVGVSPLHF
TGTGCCAGCAGTGTCGGGGTCTCACCCCTCCACTTT
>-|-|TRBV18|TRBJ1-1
CASSTGPNTEAFF
TGTGCCAGCTCAACAGGCCCGAACACTGAAGCTTTCTTT
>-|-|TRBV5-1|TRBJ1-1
CASSGHPTEAFF
TGCGCCAGCAGCGGACACCCCACTGAAGCTTTCTTT
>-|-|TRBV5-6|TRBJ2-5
CASSPNWSPLETQYF
TGTGCCAGCAGCCCGAACTGGTCCCCCTTGGAGACCCAGTACTTC
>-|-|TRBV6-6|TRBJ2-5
CASSYLDSKETQYF
TGTGCCAGCAGTTACTTGGACAGTAAAGAGACCCAGTACTTC
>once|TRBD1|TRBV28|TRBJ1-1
CASSSPGQGIEAFF
TGTGCCAGCAGTTCGCCGGGACAGGGTATCGAAGCTTTCTTT